This entry lists 25 T cell receptor beta chains sequenced from one sample in a study of long-term antiretroviral therapy in people with HIV. At the survey level, the v3.0 immunoSEQ assay was run. Sequencing used immunoSEQ multiplex PCR; TCRdb keeps in-frame clones, though not all of them. This table has over 30,000 clones, approximately 97% appearing once. The input for sequencing was unsorted PBMCs, taken 6.9 years after starting antiretroviral therapy. These receptors were taken from a man aged 25 to 40 with HIV.

This chain joins TRBV27 and TRBJ2-2, with no clear D. The CDR3 is 14 amino acids. V was pared by 5 bases and J by 6 bases, with 13 bases between. The germline CDR1 and CDR2 sequences are MNHEY and SMNVEV (reference sequence). The CDR3 nucleotides read TGTGCCAGCAGTCGGCGCTCCGGCGCCGGGGAGCTGTTTTTT. It specifies CASSRRSGAGELFF.

This chain joins TRBV14 and TRBJ2-5; D perhaps matches TRBD1 (6 bases). The germline V and J ends were trimmed by 5 bases and 6 bases, with 22 bases remaining between them. Germline CDR1 reads SGHDN; CDR2 reads FVKESK. The CDR3 sequence is 16 residues long. CDR3 nucleotide sequence: TGTGCCAGCAGCAACCTGACAGGCTCAGGCTTTAAGACCCAGTACTTC. Its translation: CASSNLTGSGFKTQYF.

The chain employs TRBV7-9 and TRBJ2-3; 8 bases map to TRBD2. With V trimmed by 6 bases and J by 2 bases, 10 bases remained unmatched. Germline V gene lookup returns CDR1 SEHNR and CDR2 FQNEAQ (reference sequence). The CDR3 sequence is 16 residues long. The CDR3 nucleotides are TGTGCCAGCAGTCGATGGGCGGGGGGCAACACAGATACGCAGTATTTT. This sequence encodes CASSRWAGGNTDTQYF.

The chain employs TRBV14 and TRBJ2-7, with D perhaps TRBD1 or TRBD2 (5 bases each). Deletions cut 0 bases from V and 2 bases from J, with 8 bases between. The V gene's germline CDR1 is SGHDN and CDR2 FVKESK. The CDR3 is 14 amino acids. Here the CDR3 DNA reads TGTGCCAGCAGCCAAGAGCTGGGGGCCTACGAGCAGTACTTC. It specifies CASSQELGAYEQYF.

This chain links TRBV4-3 with TRBJ2-3; D gene uncertain. Germline CDR1 and CDR2: LGHNA and YSLEER. Trimming took off 4 bases at V and 7 bases at J, with 18 bases between the two ends. This CDR3 contains 15 residues. The chain's CDR3 is CASSPAHGAPNTQYF. CDR3 sequence (DNA): TGCGCCAGCAGCCCCGCCCACGGAGCACCAAATACGCAGTATTTT.

V and J are TRBV29-1 and TRBJ1-1; 9 nucleotides align to TRBD1. The CDR3 is 13 residues long. Germline V lookup: CDR1 SQVTM, CDR2 ANQGSEA. V lost 3 bases and J lost 6; bases outside the gene matches: 5. Written as DNA, the CDR3 is TGCAGCGTTGATCGAACAGGGGGCTCTGAAGCTTTCTTT. Protein sequence: CSVDRTGGSEAFF.

The gene calls are TRBV7-2 and TRBJ2-2; 12 nucleotides match TRBD2. CDR3 length: 16 residues. Germline CDR1 is SGHTA and CDR2 is FQGNSA. With V trimmed by 5 bases and J by 3 bases, 4 bases remained unmatched. The CDR3 spells CASSDGTSGYTGELFF. DNA for the CDR3: TGTGCCAGCAGCGACGGGACTAGCGGGTACACCGGGGAGCTGTTTTTT. The full variable domain, with the rest looked up from reference TRBV7-2 and TRBJ2-2, is GAGVSQSPSNKVTEKGKDVELRCDPISGHTALYWYRQSLGQGLEFLIYFQGNSAPDKSGLPSDRFSAERTGGSVSTLTIQRTQQEDSAVYLCASSDGTSGYTGELFFGEGSRLTVL.

The rearrangement links TRBV25-1 to TRBJ2-3, with TRBD2 as a possible D gene (6 bases). Germline lookup yields CDR1 MGHDK and CDR2 SYGVNS. The CDR3 consists of 13 residues. V shed 7 bases and J shed 4 bases, with 12 bases lying between them. The CDR3 spells CASKGLAPDTQYF. The CDR3, as DNA: TGTGCCAGCAAAGGTCTAGCGCCAGATACGCAGTATTTT.

The chain employs TRBV13 and TRBJ2-7, with D possibly called TRBD1 or TRBD2 (5 bases each). Trimming took off 5 bases at V and 2 bases at J, with 13 bases between the two ends. The CDR3 loop spans 14 amino acids. Germline CDR1 reads PRHDT; CDR2 reads FYEKMQ (reference sequence). CDR3 bases: TGTGCCAGCAGCGGGACCGGGACCCCCTACGAGCAGTACTTC. Protein product: CASSGTGTPYEQYF.

The gene calls are TRBV7-3 and TRBJ2-3; possibly TRBD1 or TRBD2 for D (6 bases each). Trimming cost V 3 bases and J 4 bases, with 11 bases left between them. The germline V gene encodes CDR1 SGHTA and CDR2 FQGTGA. The length of the CDR3 is 14 residues. The CDR3 sequence: CASSFGGPADTQYF. The CDR3 DNA follows: TGTGCCAGCAGCTTCGGGGGCCCCGCAGATACGCAGTATTTT.

The rearrangement joins TRBV6-1 to TRBJ2-4; D may be TRBD2 (6 bases). The ends were cut back, 8 bases at V and 8 bases at J, with 10 bases in the middle. This CDR3 is built from 11 residues. Per germline, CDR1 MNHNS and CDR2 SASEGT. This CDR3 reads CASEGLDIQYF. The CDR3 bases are TGTGCCAGCGAGGGACTGGACATTCAGTACTTC.

This clone was observed once. The genes are TRBV4-1 and TRBJ1-4, with 7 bases fitting TRBD1. The germline gives CDR1 MGHRA, CDR2 YSYEKL. The CDR3 sequence is 15 residues long. V lost 5 bases and J lost 3; bases outside the gene matches: 6. The DNA of the CDR3 is TGCGCCAGCAGCGTCATCAGGGGGGCTAATGAAAAACTGTTTTTT. Protein sequence: CASSVIRGANEKLFF.

The genes are TRBV4-3 and TRBJ2-3; 10 positions match TRBD2. Germline V gives CDR1 LGHNA, CDR2 YSLEER. The CDR3 loop spans 20 amino acids. Germline trimming cut 0 bases from V and 0 bases from J; bases unmatched to any gene: 12. The CDR3 spells CASSQDQKLAGETSTDTQYF. The CDR3 nucleotides are TGCGCCAGCAGCCAAGATCAGAAGCTAGCGGGGGAAACTAGCACAGATACGCAGTATTTT.

The chain is built from TRBV19 and TRBJ2-2; 11 bases map to TRBD2. Germline CDR1 LNHDA, CDR2 SQIVND (reference sequence). Unmatched junction bases numbered 9, after V lost 4 bases and J lost 5 bases. This CDR3 comprises 17 residues. In DNA, the CDR3 is TGTGCCAGTAGTACCCTCCTAGCGGGGGGAGTAACCGGGGAGCTGTTTTTT. It codes for CASSTLLAGGVTGELFF.

Remarks on this clone: Sequence at one end of the junction differs from germline and may be a read error. This chain links TRBV19 with TRBJ1-2, with D maybe TRBD1 (5 bases). The CDR3 extends over 13 amino acids. Germline-derived CDR1 and CDR2 are LNHDA and SQIVND (reference sequence). Here the CDR3 DNA reads TGTGCCAGTAGTATAGACCCCACCTCGACAGCCCAGTTC. As protein: CASSIDPTSTAQF.

This clone was counted once. The chain has TRBV9 and TRBJ2-6; the D gene could be TRBD1 or TRBD2 (5 bases each). This CDR3 is 17 amino acids long. Deletions cut 2 bases from V and 3 bases from J, with 15 bases between. Germline assignment: CDR1 SGDLS and CDR2 YYNGEE. DNA of the CDR3: TGTGCCAGCAGCGTCGGGACGGGTACCGGTGGGGCCAACGTCCTGACTTTC. Its protein is CASSVGTGTGGANVLTF.

The CDR3 protein is CATTPRAGKETQYF. In nucleotides, the CDR3 is TGTGCCACCACACCTCGGGCAGGCAAAGAGACCCAGTACTTC. The chain uses TRBV10-3 and TRBJ2-5; D remains ambiguous. V was pared by 10 bases and J by 3 bases, with 18 bases between. The CDR3 spans 14 residues. Germline loops: CDR1 ENHRY, CDR2 SYGVKD.

The CDR3 bases are TGTGCCAGCAGCTTAGAGGGACAGGGGACGTATACGCAGTATTTT. Amino acids: CASSLEGQGTYTQYF. The chain couples TRBV11-1 to TRBJ2-3, with 10 bases lining up with TRBD1. V was pared by 1 base and J by 7 bases, with 5 bases of the junction left unmatched. The CDR3 has 15 residues. Germline V CDR1 and CDR2: SGHAT, FQDESV (reference sequence).

J is TRBJ2-7 and V is TRBV5-1; D not resolved. The CDR3 covers 13 residues. V was shortened by 0 bases and J by 6 bases, with 10 bases between the two germline ends. CDR1 SGHRS and CDR2 YFSETQ come from the germline V gene. CDR3 sequence (DNA): TGCGCCAGCAGCTTGGAAATAGATACCGAGCAGTACTTC. Its protein is CASSLEIDTEQYF.

The CDR3 sequence is CASSDLGAGGPYEQYF. CDR3 bases: TGTGCCAGCAGCGACCTCGGCGCGGGGGGTCCCTACGAGCAGTACTTC. The chain has TRBV7-6 and TRBJ2-7; TRBD2 matches at 8 bases. The V gene's germline CDR1 is SGHVS and CDR2 FNYEAQ. Germline trimming cut 5 bases from V and 2 bases from J; bases unmatched to any gene: 11. CDR3 size: 16 residues.

The chain couples TRBV4-2 to TRBJ2-7; 8 positions match TRBD1. V dropped 4 bases and J dropped 3; count of bases not matched to a gene: 8. The germline CDR1 and CDR2 sequences are LGHNA and YNFKEQ. This CDR3 comprises 15 residues. CDR3 coding DNA: TGTGCCAGCAGCCGAGACAGGGGTCCAAGCTACGAGCAGTACTTC. This encodes CASSRDRGPSYEQYF.

The V gene is TRBV7-8, the J gene TRBJ2-3; TRBD2 matches at 8 bases. Germline-derived CDR1 and CDR2 are SGHVS and FQNEAQ. CDR3 length: 14 amino acids. Unmatched junction bases numbered 0, after V lost 3 bases and J lost 1 base. This chain's CDR3 is CASSLRGGTDTQYF. In DNA, the CDR3 is TGTGCCAGCAGCTTGCGGGGGGGCACAGATACGCAGTATTTT.

This rearrangement joins TRBV7-8 to TRBJ2-1, with 9 bases aligning to TRBD2. V lost 5 bases and J lost 9; bases outside the gene matches: 8. Germline V gene lookup returns CDR1 SGHVS and CDR2 FQNEAQ. The CDR3 length is 14 residues. The CDR3 is CASSRTSDWGEQFF. CDR3 coding DNA: TGTGCCAGCAGCAGGACTAGCGATTGGGGTGAGCAGTTCTTC.

This chain connects TRBV9 to TRBJ1-2; D is ambiguous. Trimming removed 0 bases from V and 2 bases from J, with 8 bases in between. This CDR3 region has 14 residues. CDR1 and CDR2 from the germline V gene are SGDLS and YYNGEE. Here the CDR3 reads CASSVGNGNYGYTF. As DNA, the CDR3 is TGTGCCAGCAGCGTAGGTAACGGAAACTATGGCTACACCTTC.

The chain has TRBV13 and TRBJ2-3; 8 bases agree with TRBD2. The CDR3 spans 16 residues. J was trimmed by 2 bases and V by 1 base; bases with no gene match: 5. From germline, CDR1 is PRHDT and CDR2 FYEKMQ (reference sequence). In DNA, the CDR3 is TGTGCCAGCAGCTTAGTGGCTAGCGGGTACACAGATACGCAGTATTTT. Translated, it gives CASSLVASGYTDTQYF.